The clone carrying this TCR beta chain is classed as medium-sized. The antigen is undetermined. These data belong to a study of prognosis after radiotherapy for stage I lung cancer. Background on the study: The patients included over twelve who had newly diagnosed primary stage I lung tumors, along with about 5 others who had oligometastatic NSCLC after their primary tumor had been surgically resected. Histology showed adenocarcinoma in approximately eleven patients versus squamous cell carcinoma in over 5. A biologically effective dose of at least 100 Gy came via 3-5 SBRT fractions.

CDR1 is DFQATT, CDR2 SNEGSKA, per germline (reference sequence). V was pared by 1 base and J by 5 bases, with 11 bases of the junction left unmatched. The CDR3 is 18 amino acids. TCR beta CDR3 amplification from genomic DNA was performed by two-round multiplex PCR. TRBV and TRBJ genes each had their own specific primers in first-round PCR. Each CDR3 protein gets one entry after TCRdb re-called the multiplex PCR reads with MiXCR. The sample yields fewer than 15,000 distinct CDR3 sequences, 47% seen once. Findings of the study overall: Patients without metastases reportedly showed TRBV and TRBJ gene usage unlike that of patients with metastases.

The specimen comprised PBMCs, sampled before or after stereotactic body radiation therapy (not recorded which). The chain links TRBV20-1 to TRBJ2-1; 13 nucleotides match TRBD2. This receptor was taken from a donor over 45 with non-small cell lung cancer. The chain's CDR3 is CSARALTGTSGVHNEQFF. The CDR3 nucleotides are TGCAGTGCTAGAGCCCTGACTGGGACTAGCGGGGTCCACAATGAGCAGTTCTTC.